This T cell receptor (beta chain) is drawn from a study of blood T cell repertoires in COVID-19. Across the study: Both acute and convalescent COVID-19 samples were obtained from the United States, Italy and Spain.

Methods used by the authors: How many nucleated cells were present was estimated from reference gene primer amplification. Generated by immunoSEQ multiplex PCR, the TCRdb table keeps only in-frame clones and is missing some. The V and J calls and clone size come from that table; D and trimming were worked out from the DNA. The sample lists about 65,000 clones; roughly 92% were seen once. V was pared by 1 base and J by 9 bases, with 9 bases between. The CDR3 is made up of 12 amino acids. The TCR originated in a man in his sixties or seventies with active COVID-19. The chain employs TRBV12-3 or TRBV12-4 and TRBJ2-5; D uncertain. Sequences were obtained from peripheral blood. CDR3 amino acids: CASSLVAGSQYF. The CDR3, as DNA: TGTGCCAGCAGTTTAGTGGCTGGTTCCCAGTACTTC.